A selection of T cell receptor beta chains follows, all from one sample in a study of shared clonotypes between healthy human individuals. The assay was immunoSEQ multiplex PCR, and TCRdb's table has in-frame clones only and misses some. Of some 2,500,000 clones in the sample, over 85% were seen once. Sequencing was done on a sample of naive CD4+ T cells from PBMCs. The receptors derive from a man between 18 and 29 years old in good health. Some clones in this sample may be carry-over from other donors' samples. Both conserved end residues are part of each CDR3. The D gene is left open where the match is weak. Where a row states a size, it is once, few, many or the class of an expanded clone; other rows omit it.

DNA | CDR3 | size | J | length | V | D
TGTGCCAGCAGCTTCGAGACTAGCGGGGGCCGTCGGCAGTACTTC | CASSFETSGGRRQYF | . | TRBJ2-7 | 15 | TRBV7-2 | TRBD2
TGTGCCAGCAGTGAAGGGACAGGGCTGGCCGGCAATCAGCCCCAGCATTTT | CASSEGTGLAGNQPQHF | once | TRBJ1-5 | 17 | TRBV6-1 | TRBD1
TGTGCCTGGAGGGAAAGGGACAGATTGTGCTTC | CAWRERDRLCF | . | TRBJ2-7 | 11 | TRBV30 | TRBD1
TGTGCCAGCACCAAATCCGAAGGGCGGAATGAAAAACTGTTTTTT | CASTKSEGRNEKLFF | . | TRBJ1-4 | 15 | TRBV11-1 | .
TGTGCCAGCAGCCCCTGGGTTAGCAATCAGCCCCAGCATTTT | CASSPWVSNQPQHF | . | TRBJ1-5 | 14 | TRBV6-6 | .
TGTGCCAGCAGGGGACAGGGGTACGAGCAGTACTTC | CASRGQGYEQYF | once | TRBJ2-7 | 12 | TRBV6-6 | TRBD1
TGTGCCAGCAGCTTACTGGTGGAAGCTTTCTTT | CASSLLVEAFF | . | TRBJ1-1 | 11 | TRBV7-2 | .
TGCGCCAGCAGCCAAGGAGGGAGGACTAGCTGGCCCTACGAGCAGTACTTC | CASSQGGRTSWPYEQYF | . | TRBJ2-7 | 17 | TRBV4-3 | TRBD2
TGTGCCAGCAGTGAACGGACAGTATACAATGAGCAGTTCTTC | CASSERTVYNEQFF | . | TRBJ2-1 | 14 | TRBV2 | .
TGTGCCAGCAGAACACAGATAGATCAGCCCCAGCATTTT | CASRTQIDQPQHF | few | TRBJ1-5 | 13 | TRBV6-1 | .
TGTGCCAGCAGTTACTCCCGCGGGGTCTACGAGCAGTACTTC | CASSYSRGVYEQYF | . | TRBJ2-7 | 14 | TRBV28 | .
TGTGCCAGTAGTGTGGGGCGTAGCAATCAGCCCCAGCATTTT | CASSVGRSNQPQHF | . | TRBJ1-5 | 14 | TRBV19 | .
TGTGCCAGCAGGCAACCCAGTGGGGCCAATCAGCCCCAGCATTTT | CASRQPSGANQPQHF | . | TRBJ1-5 | 15 | TRBV28 | .
TGCGCCAGCAGCTACGGGACAGCCACCGGGGAGCTGTTTTTT | CASSYGTATGELFF | . | TRBJ2-2 | 14 | TRBV5-1 | TRBD1
TGTGCCAGTAGTCACTTCGCTAGCGAAAACTCCTACAATGAGCAGTTCTTC | CASSHFASENSYNEQFF | . | TRBJ2-1 | 17 | TRBV19 | .
TGTGCCAGCAGCAACCAACGGACTAGCGGGAGCCGGGAGCTGTTTTTT | CASSNQRTSGSRELFF | . | TRBJ2-2 | 16 | TRBV5-6 | TRBD2
TGTGCCAGCAGCACGGGACTAGCGCATGTCACAGATACGCAGTATTTT | CASSTGLAHVTDTQYF | . | TRBJ2-3 | 16 | TRBV7-2 | TRBD2
TGCGCCAGCAGCCACGACGGGACCACCTACGAGCAGTACTTC | CASSHDGTTYEQYF | . | TRBJ2-7 | 14 | TRBV5-1 | .
TGCGCCAGTAGCGAAGGACAAATCACAGATACGCAGTATTTT | CASSEGQITDTQYF | . | TRBJ2-3 | 14 | TRBV5-1 | .
TGTGCCAGCAGTGACCAGGGAGAATCATACGAGCAGTACTTC | CASSDQGESYEQYF | . | TRBJ2-7 | 14 | TRBV2 | .
TGTGCCAGCACACGGGACAGGGTTAATCAGCCCCAGCATTTT | CASTRDRVNQPQHF | . | TRBJ1-5 | 14 | TRBV6-1 | TRBD1
TGCGCCAGCAGCTTGGGGAGAACCCCAAGCAATCAGCCCCAGCATTTT | CASSLGRTPSNQPQHF | . | TRBJ1-5 | 16 | TRBV5-1 | .
TGCGCCAGCAGCTTGACAGGGGGCGAGTACGAGCAGTACTTC | CASSLTGGEYEQYF | . | TRBJ2-7 | 14 | TRBV5-1 | TRBD1
TGTGCCAGCAGCTCCTCGACAGACGCATACGACAAGCAGTACTTC | CASSSSTDAYDKQYF | . | TRBJ2-7 | 15 | TRBV5-4 | .
TGCGCCAGCAGCCAATTCCCCGGTCCGAACACTGAAGCTTTCTTT | CASSQFPGPNTEAFF | few | TRBJ1-1 | 15 | TRBV4-1 | .
TGCGCCAGCAGCTTTACAACGCGAGGCAGGGGGACCGGGGAGCTGTTTTTT | CASSFTTRGRGTGELFF | . | TRBJ2-2 | 17 | TRBV5-1 | TRBD1
TGTGCCAGCAGTCATGGGACAGGGGGCACGACCATGAACACTGAAGCTTTCTTT | CASSHGTGGTTMNTEAFF | . | TRBJ1-1 | 18 | TRBV4-2 | TRBD1
TGTGCCAGCAGACCGGGACAGGAGTACAATGAGCAGTTCTTC | CASRPGQEYNEQFF | . | TRBJ2-1 | 14 | TRBV5-4 | TRBD1
TGCGCCAGCAGCCATCACAGGGACCCAGATACGCAGTATTTT | CASSHHRDPDTQYF | . | TRBJ2-3 | 14 | TRBV5-1 | .
TGCGCCAGCAGCTTGGCGCAGGGGCGGGCTGAAGCTTTCTTT | CASSLAQGRAEAFF | . | TRBJ1-1 | 14 | TRBV5-1 | .
TGTGCCATCGCATCGCAGGGGGGGGAGACCCAGTACTTC | CAIASQGGETQYF | . | TRBJ2-5 | 13 | TRBV28 | .
TGCAGCGGCGGGAGCGATACAGATACGCAGTATTTT | CSGGSDTDTQYF | . | TRBJ2-3 | 12 | TRBV29-1 | TRBD2
TGTGCCAGCAGCAGAGAGCAGAGCTCCTACAATGAGCAGTTCTTC | CASSREQSSYNEQFF | . | TRBJ2-1 | 15 | TRBV7-9 | .
TGTGCCAGCAACCCTAGCGGTTACGAGCAGTACTTC | CASNPSGYEQYF | . | TRBJ2-7 | 12 | TRBV6-1 | TRBD2
TGTGCCAGCAGCTTCAGAGCCCCTAGCACAGATACGCAGTATTTT | CASSFRAPSTDTQYF | . | TRBJ2-3 | 15 | TRBV5-4 | .
TGTGCCAGCAACCTCCGGGACAGGGGAGAAAAACTGTTTTTT | CASNLRDRGEKLFF | . | TRBJ1-4 | 14 | TRBV28 | TRBD1
TGTGCCAGCAGTGCTGGACAGTTAGGGGTAGGTGCCTACACCTTC | CASSAGQLGVGAYTF | . | TRBJ1-2 | 15 | TRBV28 | .
TGTGCCAGCAGTTCCTACGGACAGGGCACTCAGCCCCAGCATTTT | CASSSYGQGTQPQHF | . | TRBJ1-5 | 15 | TRBV28 | TRBD1
TGTGCCAGCAGTTTATGGGGGGACAACTATGGCTACACCTTC | CASSLWGDNYGYTF | . | TRBJ1-2 | 14 | TRBV28 | .
TGCAGCGTAGCGGGACAGGGGTGGTACGAGCAGTACTTC | CSVAGQGWYEQYF | . | TRBJ2-7 | 13 | TRBV29-1 | TRBD1
TGCGCCAGCAGCTTGGCTCCGGGACTTTACACAGATACGCAGTATTTT | CASSLAPGLYTDTQYF | . | TRBJ2-3 | 16 | TRBV5-1 | .